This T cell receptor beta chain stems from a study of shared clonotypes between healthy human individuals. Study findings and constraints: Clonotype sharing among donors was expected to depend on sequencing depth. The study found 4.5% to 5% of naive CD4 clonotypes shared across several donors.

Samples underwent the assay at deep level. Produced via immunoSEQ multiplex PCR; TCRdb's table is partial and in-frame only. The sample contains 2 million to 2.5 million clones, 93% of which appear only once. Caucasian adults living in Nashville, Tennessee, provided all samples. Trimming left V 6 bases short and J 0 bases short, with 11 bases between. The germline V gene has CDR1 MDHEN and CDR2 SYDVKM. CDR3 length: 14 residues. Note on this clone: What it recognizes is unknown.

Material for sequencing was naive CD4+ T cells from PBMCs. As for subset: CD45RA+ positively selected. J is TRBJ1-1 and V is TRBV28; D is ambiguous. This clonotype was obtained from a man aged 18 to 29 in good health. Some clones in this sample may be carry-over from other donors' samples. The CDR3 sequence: CASRATWLNTEAFF. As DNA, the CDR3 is TGTGCCAGCAGGGCGACATGGTTGAACACTGAAGCTTTCTTT.